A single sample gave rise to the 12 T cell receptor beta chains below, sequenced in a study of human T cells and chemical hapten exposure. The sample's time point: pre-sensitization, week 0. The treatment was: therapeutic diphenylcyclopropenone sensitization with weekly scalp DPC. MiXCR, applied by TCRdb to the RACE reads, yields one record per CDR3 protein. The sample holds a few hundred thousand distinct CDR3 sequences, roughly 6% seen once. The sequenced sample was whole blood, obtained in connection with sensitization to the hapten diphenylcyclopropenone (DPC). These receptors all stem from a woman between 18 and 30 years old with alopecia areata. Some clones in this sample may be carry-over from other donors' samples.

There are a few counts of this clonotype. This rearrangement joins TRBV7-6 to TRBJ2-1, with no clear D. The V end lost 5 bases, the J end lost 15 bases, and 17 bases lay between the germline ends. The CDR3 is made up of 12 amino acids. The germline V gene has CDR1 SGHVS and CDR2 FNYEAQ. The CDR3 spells CASSPRTGLWFF. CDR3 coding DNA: TGTGCCAGCAGCCCCCGAACGGGTCTCTGGTTCTTC.

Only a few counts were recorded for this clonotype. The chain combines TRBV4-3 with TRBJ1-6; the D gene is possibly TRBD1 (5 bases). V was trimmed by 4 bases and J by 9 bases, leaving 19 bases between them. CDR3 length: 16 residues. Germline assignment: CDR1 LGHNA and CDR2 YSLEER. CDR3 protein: CASSLDRGSGGSPLHF. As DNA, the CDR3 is TGCGCCAGCAGCCTTGACCGGGGGTCCGGGGGTTCACCCCTCCACTTT.

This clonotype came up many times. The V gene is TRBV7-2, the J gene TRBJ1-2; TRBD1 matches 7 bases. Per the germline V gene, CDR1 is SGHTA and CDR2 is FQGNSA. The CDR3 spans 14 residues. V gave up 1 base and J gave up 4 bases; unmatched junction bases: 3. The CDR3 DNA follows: TGTGCCAGCAGCTTAGGGACAGGCGCCTATGGCTACACCTTC. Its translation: CASSLGTGAYGYTF. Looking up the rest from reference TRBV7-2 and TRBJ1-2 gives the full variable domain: GAGVSQSPSNKVTEKGKDVELRCDPISGHTALYWYRQSLGQGLEFLIYFQGNSAPDKSGLPSDRFSAERTGGSVSTLTIQRTQQEDSAVYLCASSLGTGAYGYTFGSGTRLTVV.

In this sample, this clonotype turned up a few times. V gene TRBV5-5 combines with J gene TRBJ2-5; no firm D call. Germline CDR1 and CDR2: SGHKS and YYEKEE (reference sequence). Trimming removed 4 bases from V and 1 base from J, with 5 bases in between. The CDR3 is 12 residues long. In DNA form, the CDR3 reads TGTGCCAGCAGCGTGGGCCAAGAGACCCAGTACTTC. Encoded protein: CASSVGQETQYF.

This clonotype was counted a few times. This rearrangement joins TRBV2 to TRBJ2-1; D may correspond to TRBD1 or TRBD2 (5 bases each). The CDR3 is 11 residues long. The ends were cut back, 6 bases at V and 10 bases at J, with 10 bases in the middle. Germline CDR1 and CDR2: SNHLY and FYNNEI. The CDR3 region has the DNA TGTGCCAGCAGCGTCGGGGCCGAGCAGTTCTTC. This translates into CASSVGAEQFF.

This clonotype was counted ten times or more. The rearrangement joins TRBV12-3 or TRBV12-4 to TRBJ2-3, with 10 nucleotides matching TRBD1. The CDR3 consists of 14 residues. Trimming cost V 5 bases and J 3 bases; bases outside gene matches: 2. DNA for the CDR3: TGTGCCAGCAGTGGGACAGGGGATACAGATACGCAGTATTTT. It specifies CASSGTGDTDTQYF.

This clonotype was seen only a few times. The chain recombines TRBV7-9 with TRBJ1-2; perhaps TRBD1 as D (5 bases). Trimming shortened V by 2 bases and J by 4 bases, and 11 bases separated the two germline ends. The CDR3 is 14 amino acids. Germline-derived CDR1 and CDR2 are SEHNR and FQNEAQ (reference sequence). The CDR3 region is CASSLSQRGYGYTF. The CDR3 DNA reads TGTGCCAGCAGCTTAAGTCAGAGGGGCTATGGCTACACCTTC.

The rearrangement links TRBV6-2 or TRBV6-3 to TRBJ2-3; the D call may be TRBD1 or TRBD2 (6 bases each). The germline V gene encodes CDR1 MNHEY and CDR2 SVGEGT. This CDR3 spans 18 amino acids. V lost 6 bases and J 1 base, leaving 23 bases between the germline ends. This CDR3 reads CASSPSRGPSIGTDTQYF. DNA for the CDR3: TGTGCCAGCAGCCCCTCACGGGGGCCGTCGATTGGCACAGATACGCAGTATTTT.

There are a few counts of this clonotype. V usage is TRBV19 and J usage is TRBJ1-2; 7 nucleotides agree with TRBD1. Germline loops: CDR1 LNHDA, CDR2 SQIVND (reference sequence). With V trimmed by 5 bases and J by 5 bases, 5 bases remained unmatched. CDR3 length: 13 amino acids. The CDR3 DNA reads TGTGCCAGTAGTGGCGGGACAGCTTATGGCTACACCTTC. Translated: CASSGGTAYGYTF.

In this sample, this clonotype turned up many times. CDR3 in DNA: TGTGCCATCAGTGAATGGACTAGAACGAACACTGAAGCTTTCTTT. It specifies CAISEWTRTNTEAFF. The chain joins TRBV10-3 to TRBJ1-1; D is uncertain. Trimming cost V 3 bases and J 1 base, with 12 bases left between them. CDR1 and CDR2 from the germline V gene are ENHRY and SYGVKD. This CDR3 comprises 15 residues.

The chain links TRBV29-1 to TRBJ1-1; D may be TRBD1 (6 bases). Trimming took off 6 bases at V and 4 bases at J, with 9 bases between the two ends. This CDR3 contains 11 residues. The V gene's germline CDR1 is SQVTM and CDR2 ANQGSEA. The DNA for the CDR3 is TGCAGCGTCGGGGGGGCCACTGAAGCTTTCTTT. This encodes CSVGGATEAFF.

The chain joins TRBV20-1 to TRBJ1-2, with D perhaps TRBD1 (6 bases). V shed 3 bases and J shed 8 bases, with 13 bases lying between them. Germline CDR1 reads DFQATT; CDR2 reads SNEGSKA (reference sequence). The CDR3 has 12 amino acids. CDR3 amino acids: CSASSTGYGYTF. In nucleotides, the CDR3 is TGCAGTGCTAGTAGTACAGGGTACGGCTACACCTTC.